This T cell receptor beta chain was captured by sequencing in a study of OX40 agonist ivuxolimab in advanced cancers. About the research overall: All patients had ivuxolimab intravenously every 2 weeks at 0.01 to 10 mg/kg. Dose-escalation patients were diagnosed with hepatocellular carcinoma, melanoma, renal cell cancer or head and neck cancer. Age averaged approximately 60 years (range roughly 23 to 90), and more than 80% were male. The study, taken as a whole, reports: CD4+ and CD8+ T cells in blood underwent clonal expansion by week 6 at 0.1 to 3.0 mg/kg.

This clone occurred a few times. Its cognate antigen is unknown. TCRdb's copy holds only in-frame clones and misses some; the assay was immunoSEQ multiplex PCR. The sample includes 20,000 to 30,000 clones, 60% to 80% of them seen just once. Trimming shortened V by 8 bases and J by 5 bases, and 6 bases separated the two germline ends. There are 10 residues in the CDR3. The germline V gene has CDR1 LNHDA and CDR2 SQIVND (reference sequence). This clonotype was sampled from an adult with an advanced solid tumor such as melanoma, head and neck, liver or kidney cancer. This sequence joins TRBV19 and TRBJ1-2; D ambiguous. Sequencing used CD4+ or CD8+ T cells sorted from blood, obtained in a trial of the OX40 agonist ivuxolimab. The CDR3 loop is CASYGYGYTF. CDR3 bases: TGTGCCAGTTACGGGTATGGCTACACCTTC.